This T cell receptor beta chain was identified in a study of vaccination and CD4 T cells after COVID-19. Study-wide context: It was a median about 100 days after diagnosis, with a range of 35 to 161, that post-COVID samples were drawn. From HCoV-229E, HCoV-OC43, HCoV-NL63 and SARS-CoV-2, overlapping spike peptides were used to stimulate the cells.

Treatment in this sample: approximately 9-day PBMC culture with coronavirus spike peptide pools or control peptides (ViraFEST assay). A half-volume replacement of the medium with fresh IL-2 medium was performed on days 3 and 7. Note on this clonotype: Its antigen is not identified. One junction end does not reproduce the germline sequence, and a read error may be involved.

The CDR3 covers 15 residues. In germline, CDR1 is SGHNT, CDR2 YYREEE (reference sequence). Sequencing of DNA taken from cultured CD4+ T cells relied on the Oncomine TCR Beta short-read assay. DNA came from CD4+ T cells after culture. TCRdb redid the calling of the PCR reads with MiXCR, one entry per CDR3 protein. The sample has roughly 13,000 distinct CDR3 sequences, roughly 55% seen once; the top ten hold 16%. J is TRBJ1-1 and V is TRBV5-4, with D maybe TRBD1 (6 bases). Sequenced input: CD4+ T cells from blood, cultured in vitro. The source of this sequence is a human donor who had recovered from COVID-19. The CDR3 nucleotides are TGTGCCAGCAGCAGTTACAGGGATGGGAACGCTGAAGCTTTCTTT. Its translation: CASSSYRDGNAEAFF.